This note documents a single T cell receptor beta chain sequence. Its antigen remains unknown. CDR1 and CDR2 (germline): DFQATT, SNEGSKA (reference sequence). Trimming took off 3 bases at V and 2 bases at J, with 11 bases between the two ends. The CDR3 is made up of 14 amino acids. These data belong to a study of T-cell reconstitution after alpha-beta-depleted transplantation in children. The study, taken as a whole, reports: Hyperexpanded clones declined; after one year, newly produced T cells mostly supplied diversity. From surviving recipient T cells and thymic progenitors came the high day-60 TCRbeta diversity observed in some patients.

TCRbeta library construction was performed incorporating unique molecular identifiers. TCRdb reprocessed the PCR reads via MiXCR and lists one record per CDR3 protein. Among 250,000 or so distinct CDR3 sequences listed, 20% to 30% were seen once. The specimen comprised PBMCs, mostly from graft donor cells, sampled 360 days after TCRalphabeta/CD19-depleted stem cell transplant. This sequence was found in a female patient aged 2-15 years who had a stem cell transplant for congenital amegakaryocytic thrombocytopenia, so the T cells may come from the graft donor. This chain joins TRBV20-1 and TRBJ1-5; D ambiguous. The CDR3 sequence is CSAREPFGNQPQHF. In nucleotides, the CDR3 is TGCAGTGCTAGGGAACCCTTTGGCAATCAGCCCCAGCATTTT.